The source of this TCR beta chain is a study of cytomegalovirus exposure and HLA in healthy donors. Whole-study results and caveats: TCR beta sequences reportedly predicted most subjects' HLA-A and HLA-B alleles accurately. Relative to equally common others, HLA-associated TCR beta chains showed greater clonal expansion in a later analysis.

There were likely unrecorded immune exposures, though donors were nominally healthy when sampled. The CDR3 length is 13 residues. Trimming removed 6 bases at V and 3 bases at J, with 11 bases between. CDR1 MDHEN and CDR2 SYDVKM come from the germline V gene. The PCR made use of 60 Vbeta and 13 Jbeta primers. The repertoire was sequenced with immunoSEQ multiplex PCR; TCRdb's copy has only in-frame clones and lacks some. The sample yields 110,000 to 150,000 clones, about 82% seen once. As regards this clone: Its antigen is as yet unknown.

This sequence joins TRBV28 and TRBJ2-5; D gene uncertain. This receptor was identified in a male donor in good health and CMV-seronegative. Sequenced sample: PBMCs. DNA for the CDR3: TGTGCCAGCAGACCCGCCGGAGAAGAGACCCAGTACTTC. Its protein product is CASRPAGEETQYF.